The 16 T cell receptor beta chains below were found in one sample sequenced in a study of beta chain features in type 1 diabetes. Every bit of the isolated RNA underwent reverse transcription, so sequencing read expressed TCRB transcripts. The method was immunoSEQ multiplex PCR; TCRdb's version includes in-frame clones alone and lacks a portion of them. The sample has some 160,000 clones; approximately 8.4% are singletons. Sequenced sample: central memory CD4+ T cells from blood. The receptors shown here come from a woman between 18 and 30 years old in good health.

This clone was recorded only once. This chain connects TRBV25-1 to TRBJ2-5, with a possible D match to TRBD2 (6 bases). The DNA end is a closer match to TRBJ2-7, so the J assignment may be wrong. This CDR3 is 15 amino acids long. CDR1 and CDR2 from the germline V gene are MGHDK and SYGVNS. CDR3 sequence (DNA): TGTGCCAGCACAGCTCGGGGGAAGGGGCCGTACGAGCAGTACTTC. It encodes CASTARGKGPYEQYF.

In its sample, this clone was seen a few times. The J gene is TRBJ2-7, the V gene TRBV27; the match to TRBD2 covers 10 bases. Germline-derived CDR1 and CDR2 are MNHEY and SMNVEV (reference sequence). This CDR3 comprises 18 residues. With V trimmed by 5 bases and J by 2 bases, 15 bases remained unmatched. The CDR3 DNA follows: TGTGCCAGCAGTACCTCTAGCGGGAGCCTAAGGAGACCCTACGAGCAGTACTTC. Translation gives CASSTSSGSLRRPYEQYF.

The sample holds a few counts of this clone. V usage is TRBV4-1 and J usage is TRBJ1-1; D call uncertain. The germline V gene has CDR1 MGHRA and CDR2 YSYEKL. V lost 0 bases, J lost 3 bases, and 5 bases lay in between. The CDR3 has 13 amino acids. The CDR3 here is CASSQESYTEAFF. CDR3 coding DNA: TGCGCCAGCAGCCAAGAATCCTACACTGAAGCTTTCTTT.

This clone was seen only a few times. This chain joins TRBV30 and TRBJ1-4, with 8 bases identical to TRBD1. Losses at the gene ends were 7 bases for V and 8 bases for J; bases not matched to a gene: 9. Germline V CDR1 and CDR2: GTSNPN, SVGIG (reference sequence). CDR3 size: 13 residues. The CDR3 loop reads CASYRQGQEKLFF. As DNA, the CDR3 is TGTGCCTCCTATAGACAGGGGCAGGAAAAACTGTTTTTT.

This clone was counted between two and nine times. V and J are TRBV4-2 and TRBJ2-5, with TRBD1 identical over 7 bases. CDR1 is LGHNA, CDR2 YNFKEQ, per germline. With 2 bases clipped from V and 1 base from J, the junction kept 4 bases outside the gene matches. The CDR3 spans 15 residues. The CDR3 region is CASSQRGQTQETQYF. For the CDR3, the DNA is TGTGCCAGCAGCCAAAGGGGACAGACCCAAGAGACCCAGTACTTC.

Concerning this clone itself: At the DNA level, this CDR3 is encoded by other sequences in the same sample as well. Here the CDR3 DNA reads TGCGCCAGCAGCTTGAACAGGGGTGAGACCCAGTACTTC. Protein sequence: CASSLNRGETQYF. The chain employs TRBV5-1 and TRBJ2-5, with 7 nucleotides matching TRBD1. The V and J ends lost 1 base and 5 bases, in that order; junction bases with no gene match: 2. CDR3 length: 13 residues. Germline loops: CDR1 SGHRS, CDR2 YFSETQ.

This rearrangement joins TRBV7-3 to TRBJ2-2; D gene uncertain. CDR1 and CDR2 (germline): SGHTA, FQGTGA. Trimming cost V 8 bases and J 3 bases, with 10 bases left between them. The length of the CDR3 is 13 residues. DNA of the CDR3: TGTGCCAGCCGACTGGAATACACCGGGGAGCTGTTTTTT. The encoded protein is CASRLEYTGELFF.

CDR3 residues: CASSLEQAYGYTF. As DNA, the CDR3 is TGCGCCAGCAGCTTGGAACAGGCCTATGGCTACACCTTC. This chain connects TRBV5-1 to TRBJ1-2; tentatively, D is TRBD1 (5 bases). From germline, CDR1 is SGHRS and CDR2 YFSETQ. This CDR3 contains 13 residues. V was clipped by 0 bases and J by 4 bases, with 7 bases between them.

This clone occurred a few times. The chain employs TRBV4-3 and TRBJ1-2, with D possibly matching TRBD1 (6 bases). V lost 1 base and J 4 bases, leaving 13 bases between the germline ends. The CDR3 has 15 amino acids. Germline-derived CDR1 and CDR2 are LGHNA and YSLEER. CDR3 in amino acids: CASSQAGGAGYGYTF. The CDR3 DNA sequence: TGCGCCAGCAGCCAAGCTGGGGGGGCGGGCTATGGCTACACCTTC.

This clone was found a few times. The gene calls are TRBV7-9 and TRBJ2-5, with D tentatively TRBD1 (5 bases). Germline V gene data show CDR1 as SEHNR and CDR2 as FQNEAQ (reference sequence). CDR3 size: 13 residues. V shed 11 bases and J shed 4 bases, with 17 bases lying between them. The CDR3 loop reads CAGKPTVSETQYF. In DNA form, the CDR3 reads TGTGCCGGGAAACCGACAGTTTCAGAGACCCAGTACTTC.

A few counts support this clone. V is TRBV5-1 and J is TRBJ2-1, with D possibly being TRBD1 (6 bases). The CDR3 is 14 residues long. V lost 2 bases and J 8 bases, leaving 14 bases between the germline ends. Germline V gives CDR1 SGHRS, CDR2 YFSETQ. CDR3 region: CASSFTGTRDEQFF. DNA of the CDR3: TGCGCCAGCAGCTTCACCGGGACACGCGATGAGCAGTTCTTC.

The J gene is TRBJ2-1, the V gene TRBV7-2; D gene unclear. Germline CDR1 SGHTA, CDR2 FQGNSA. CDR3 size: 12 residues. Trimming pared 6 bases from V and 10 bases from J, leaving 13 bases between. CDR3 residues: CASRPPGLEQFF. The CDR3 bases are TGTGCCAGCAGACCCCCTGGGCTAGAGCAGTTCTTC.

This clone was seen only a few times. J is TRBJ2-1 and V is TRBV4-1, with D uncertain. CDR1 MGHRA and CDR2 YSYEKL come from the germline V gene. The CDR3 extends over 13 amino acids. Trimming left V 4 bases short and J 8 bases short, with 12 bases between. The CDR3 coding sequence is TGCGCCAGCAGCCTTCCCCCTGGAGATGAGCAGTTCTTC. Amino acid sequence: CASSLPPGDEQFF.

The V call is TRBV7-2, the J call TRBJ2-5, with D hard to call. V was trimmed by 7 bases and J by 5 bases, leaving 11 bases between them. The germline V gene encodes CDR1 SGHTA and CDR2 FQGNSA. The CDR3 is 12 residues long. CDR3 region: CASTSSSETQYF. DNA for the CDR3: TGTGCCAGCACCTCCTCGTCGGAGACCCAGTACTTC. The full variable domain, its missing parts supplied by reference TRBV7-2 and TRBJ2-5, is GAGVSQSPSNKVTEKGKDVELRCDPISGHTALYWYRQSLGQGLEFLIYFQGNSAPDKSGLPSDRFSAERTGGSVSTLTIQRTQQEDSAVYLCASTSSSETQYFGPGTRLLVL.

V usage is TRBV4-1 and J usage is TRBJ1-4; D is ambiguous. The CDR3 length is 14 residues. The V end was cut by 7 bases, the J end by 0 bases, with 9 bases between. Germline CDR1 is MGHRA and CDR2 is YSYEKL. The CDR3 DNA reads TGCGCCAGCACCCGGACTTCAACTAATGAAAAACTGTTTTTT. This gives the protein CASTRTSTNEKLFF.

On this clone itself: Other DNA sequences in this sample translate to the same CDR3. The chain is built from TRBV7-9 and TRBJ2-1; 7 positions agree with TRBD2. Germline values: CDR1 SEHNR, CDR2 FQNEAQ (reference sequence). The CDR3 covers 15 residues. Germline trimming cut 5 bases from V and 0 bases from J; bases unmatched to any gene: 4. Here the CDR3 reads CASSPAGSSYNEQFF. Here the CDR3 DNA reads TGTGCCAGCAGCCCAGCGGGGAGCTCCTACAATGAGCAGTTCTTC.